This T cell receptor beta chain was found in a study of T cells in localized non-small cell lung cancer (TCRdb year 2020). A note on the overall study: Comparing tumors with uninvolved tumor-adjacent lungs, the study looked at the T cell repertoires of 236 patients with early-stage NSCLC. Of the NSCLC patients, 129 were male and roughly 110 were female, and the mean age was approximately 64 years. The cohort consisted of approximately 220 treatment-naive NSCLC patients whose localized lung tumors had been resected. On the study overall, not on this receptor specifically: A median of around 50 of the top 100 tumor clones were detected in paired uninvolved adjacent lung, and 25 to 35 of these tumor clones were also found among the top 100 clones of the paired uninvolved adjacent lung. Uninvolved tumor-adjacent lung showed the highest T cell clonality, higher than tumor, which suggests more focused antigenic responses in the uninvolved tumor-adjacent lung. Longer overall survival was associated with higher blood T cell density, whereas shorter survival was associated with higher adjacent-lung clonality. Because the study design was exploratory, TCR variables were selected using unadjusted p-values without false-discovery rate correction. Because multi-region tumor sequencing was not done, intratumor heterogeneity could not be ruled out.

At diagnosis, peripheral blood, uninvolved tumor-adjacent lung and tumor were collected and were preserved as a mix of fresh-frozen and FFPE material. For TCR repertoire profiling, the blood samples were analyzed as peripheral blood mononuclear cells. The immunoSEQ Assay was used to sequence TCR beta CDR3 regions from DNA. Per the authors' processing: T cell density was computed as TCR beta template counts normalized to usable DNA estimated by amplifying housekeeping genes. Richness was estimated with the preseqR package, extrapolating to 400,000 templates for PBMC samples and 120,000 templates for tissue samples. Clonality was defined as one minus Pielou's evenness. Tissue-enriched TCRs were identified by differential abundance testing using productive amino-acid clonotypes, minimum total count 5 and alpha 0.1. The Jaccard Index and the Morisita Overlap Index were used to quantify repertoire overlap between compartments. GLIPH clustered TCR beta CDR3s with public tetramer-defined viral CDR3s; viral motifs required at least three viral sequences plus V-gene enrichment. In its TCRdb copy, this immuneACCESS table keeps in-frame sequences only and misses some clones. Where compared with another copy, unresolved V genes explain less than half of these, and the others have no known cause. Clone size and the V and J calls come from that table; the DNA yielded D and trimming. A total of around 26,000 clones appear in this sample, 80% to 95% of them only once. The ten largest clones represent 4% to 4.5% of the sample.

As for this clone: Its antigen has not been determined. No base qualities exist here, and no much larger clone lies one base off it.

Trimming takes 0 bases off V and 4 bases off J; junction bases not matched to a gene: 11. The CDR3 measures 17 amino acids from cysteine to phenylalanine. Kept here is only the CDR3 DNA, which spans 51 bases and is read in frame from base 1. Based on the germline V gene, the CDR1 and CDR2 sequences are SGDLS and YYNGEE. Here the chain combines TRBV9 and TRBJ2-7; 9 central nucleotides agree with TRBD1. This sample comprised peripheral blood, obtained before any cancer treatment. This clonotype originated in a female donor older than 55 with stage II squamous cell lung carcinoma. Read as DNA, the sequence is TGTGCCAGCAGCGTAGGGACAGGGGACCCGTCCTCTTACGAGCAGTACTTC. Translated, this is CASSVGTGDPSSYEQYF. The entire variable domain, with the stretches around the CDR3 drawn from the reference TRBV9 and TRBJ2-7 proteins, is DSGVTQTPKHLITATGQRVTLRCSPRSGDLSVYWYQQSLDQGLQFLIQYYNGEERAKGNILERFSAQQFPDLHSELNLSSLELGDSALYFCASSVGTGDPSSYEQYFGPGTRLTVT.